Below, 10 T cell receptor beta chains from the same sample are listed, as sequenced in a study of T-cell reconstitution after alpha-beta-depleted transplantation in children. Unique molecular identifiers were built into the TCRbeta library. TCRdb re-called the PCR reads through MiXCR, storing one row per CDR3 protein. The data hold 500,000 to 600,000 distinct CDR3 sequences, with approximately 32% observed a single time. This material consisted of PBMCs from the stem cell graft donor, taken from the stem cell graft. These receptors were collected from a human donor who donated a stem cell graft to a child with aplastic anemia.

The J gene is TRBJ2-1, the V gene TRBV5-4, with D uncertain. The V and J ends lost 0 bases and 7 bases respectively, with 20 bases between them. The CDR3 runs to 17 residues. Germline V lookup: CDR1 SGHNT, CDR2 YYREEE (reference sequence). The CDR3 spells CASSLGLNGNTVNEQFF. CDR3 DNA sequence: TGTGCCAGCAGCTTGGGGTTAAATGGAAATACAGTGAATGAGCAGTTCTTC.

This chain links TRBV7-2 with TRBJ2-1; D is uncertain. The CDR3 contains 13 residues. Germline loops: CDR1 SGHTA, CDR2 FQGNSA. V dropped 4 bases and J dropped 7 bases, with 11 bases sitting between them. The CDR3 protein is CASSSQRGNEQFF. The CDR3 DNA reads as TGTGCCAGCAGCTCTCAACGTGGGAATGAGCAGTTCTTC.

The chain has TRBV7-8 and TRBJ2-2; perhaps TRBD2 as D (5 bases). CDR3 length: 12 residues. Trimming shortened V by 3 bases and J by 7 bases, and 6 bases separated the two germline ends. Germline lookup yields CDR1 SGHVS and CDR2 FQNEAQ. The CDR3 sequence: CASSFRGGELFF. Written as DNA, the CDR3 is TGTGCCAGCAGCTTTCGGGGCGGGGAGCTGTTTTTT. The variable domain in full, with the rest retrieved from reference TRBV7-8 and TRBJ2-2, is GAGVSQSPRYKVAKRGQDVALRCDPISGHVSLFWYQQALGQGPEFLTYFQNEAQLDKSGLPSDRFFAERPEGSVSTLKIQRTQQEDSAVYLCASSFRGGELFFGEGSRLTVL.

V gene TRBV18 combines with J gene TRBJ1-2; a possible D gene is TRBD1 (5 bases). The V end was cut by 1 base, the J end by 3 bases, with 12 bases between. The CDR3 extends over 15 amino acids. Germline V gene lookup returns CDR1 KGHSH and CDR2 LQKENI. As DNA, the CDR3 is TGTGCCAGCTCACCACTTCAGGGAGCGGACTATGGCTACACCTTC. This sequence encodes CASSPLQGADYGYTF.

The CDR3 DNA follows: TGCGCCAGCAGCGCCGGTTGGGGTGGGGAGACCCAGTACTTC. Its translation: CASSAGWGGETQYF. V and J are TRBV5-1 and TRBJ2-5; D remains ambiguous. Germline CDR1 SGHRS, CDR2 YFSETQ. This CDR3 is built from 14 residues. The germline V and J ends were trimmed by 4 bases and 5 bases, with 15 bases remaining between them.

A few counts support this clonotype. The V and J genes are TRBV12-3 or TRBV12-4 and TRBJ2-1; D is possibly TRBD2 (5 bases). There are 13 residues in the CDR3. V was cut by 5 bases and J by 4 bases, with 9 bases left in between. CDR3 nucleotides: TGTGCCAGCAGTCGCGGACTGTACAATGAGCAGTTCTTC. It yields the protein CASSRGLYNEQFF.

V and J are TRBV5-6 and TRBJ1-1; 9 bases agree with TRBD1. Germline values: CDR1 SGHDT, CDR2 YYEEEE. CDR3 length: 15 residues. V lost 4 bases and J lost 8; bases outside the gene matches: 12. This CDR3 reads CASSAAYRGRGEAFF. CDR3 nucleotides: TGTGCCAGCAGCGCTGCCTACAGGGGGCGCGGGGAAGCTTTCTTT.

This clonotype has more than one count but fewer than ten. The genes are TRBV5-5 and TRBJ2-1, with D hard to call. This CDR3 has 17 amino acids. In germline, CDR1 is SGHKS, CDR2 YYEKEE (reference sequence). Trimming removed 0 bases at V and 4 bases at J, with 17 bases between. The CDR3 region is CASSLAPPGRKYNEQFF. CDR3 sequence (DNA): TGTGCCAGCAGCTTGGCCCCCCCGGGCAGGAAGTACAATGAGCAGTTCTTC.

This clonotype was detected only a few times. The rearrangement links TRBV11-2 to TRBJ2-3; 10 bases agree with TRBD2. The CDR3 runs to 15 residues. Germline V CDR1 and CDR2: SGHAT, FQNNGV. J was trimmed by 2 bases and V by 5 bases; bases with no gene match: 4. The CDR3 protein is CASSPGLAPTDTQYF. As DNA, the CDR3 is TGTGCCAGCAGCCCGGGACTAGCGCCCACAGATACGCAGTATTTT.

The chain employs TRBV20-1 and TRBJ2-7; D might be TRBD1 (5 bases). CDR3 length: 14 residues. Germline V gene lookup returns CDR1 DFQATT and CDR2 SNEGSKA (reference sequence). V was shortened by 3 bases and J by 0 bases, with 12 bases between the two germline ends. CDR3 sequence reads: CSASKGPYSYEQYF. In nucleotides, the CDR3 is TGCAGTGCTAGCAAGGGGCCCTACTCCTACGAGCAGTACTTC.